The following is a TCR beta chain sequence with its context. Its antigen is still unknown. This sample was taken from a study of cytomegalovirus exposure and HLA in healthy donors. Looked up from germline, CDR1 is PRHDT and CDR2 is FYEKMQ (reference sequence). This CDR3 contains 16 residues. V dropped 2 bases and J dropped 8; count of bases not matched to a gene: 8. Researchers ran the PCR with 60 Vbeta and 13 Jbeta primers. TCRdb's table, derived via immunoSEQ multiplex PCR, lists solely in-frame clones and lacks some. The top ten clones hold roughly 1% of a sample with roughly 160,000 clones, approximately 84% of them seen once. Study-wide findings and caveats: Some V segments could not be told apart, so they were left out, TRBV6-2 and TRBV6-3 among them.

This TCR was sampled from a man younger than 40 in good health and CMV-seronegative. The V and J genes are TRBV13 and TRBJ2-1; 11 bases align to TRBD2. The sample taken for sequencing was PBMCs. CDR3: CASSLKLAGVIDEQFF. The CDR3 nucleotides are TGTGCCAGCAGCTTAAAACTAGCGGGAGTTATCGATGAGCAGTTCTTC.